A single sample is the source of the 13 T cell receptor beta chains below, sequenced in a study of blood T cell repertoires in COVID-19. Using immunoSEQ multiplex PCR, the repertoire was profiled, and TCRdb retains in-frame clones only, with some absent. The sample includes about 280,000 clones, around 85% of them seen just once. Sequences were obtained from PBMCs or T cells enriched from blood (not recorded which). Receptors were obtained from a woman aged 45-65 years who had recovered from COVID-19.

The chain is built from TRBV27 and TRBJ2-7; 10 nucleotides line up with TRBD1. CDR1 is MNHEY, CDR2 SMNVEV, per germline (reference sequence). This CDR3 has 14 amino acids. Trimming at V came to 6 bases and at J to 6 bases, leaving 8 bases not matched to a gene. The CDR3 region is CASRVDRGRGEQYF. Here the CDR3 DNA reads TGTGCCAGCAGGGTGGACAGGGGGAGAGGCGAGCAGTACTTC.

To note about this clone: This specimen includes other DNA sequences encoding the same CDR3. This sequence joins TRBV5-6 and TRBJ2-7; no clear D. Germline-derived CDR1 and CDR2 are SGHDT and YYEEEE. CDR3 length equals 14 residues. Trimming stripped 0 bases from V and 0 bases from J, with 7 bases between. CDR3 nucleotides: TGTGCCAGCAGCTTGGGACAAAGCTCCTACGAGCAGTACTTC. This translates into CASSLGQSSYEQYF.

V is TRBV18 and J is TRBJ2-1; TRBD2 matches at 12 bases. V was clipped by 5 bases and J by 5 bases; unmatched bases: 4. CDR3 length equals 15 residues. The germline V gene encodes CDR1 KGHSH and CDR2 LQKENI. CDR3 nucleotide sequence: TGTGCCAGCTCAACCGGGACTAGCGGGCACAATGAGCAGTTCTTC. Its protein is CASSTGTSGHNEQFF.

About this clone: This may be a read error: a much more frequent sequence differs by one nucleotide. The chain has TRBV7-2 and TRBJ2-3; unclear D gene. The CDR3 is 12 amino acids. The germline V gene has CDR1 SGHTA and CDR2 FQGNSA. Trimming took off 5 bases at V and 2 bases at J, with 5 bases between the two ends. DNA of the CDR3: TGTGCCAGCAGCCAGTTCACAGATACGCAGTATTTT. It codes for CASSQFTDTQYF.

The DNA of the CDR3 is TGTGCCAGCTCACCAAGATCGATCGAGAGTAGGGGTCAGCCCCAGCATTTT. This encodes CASSPRSIESRGQPQHF. This chain connects TRBV18 to TRBJ1-5; possibly TRBD1 for D (5 bases). The germline gives CDR1 KGHSH, CDR2 LQKENI. This CDR3 is 17 amino acids long. The ends were cut back, 2 bases at V and 6 bases at J, with 20 bases in the middle. Full variable domain (missing parts from reference TRBV18 and TRBJ1-5): NAGVMQNPRHLVRRRGQEARLRCSPMKGHSHVYWYRQLPEEGLKFMVYLQKENIIDESGMPKERFSAEFPKEGPSILRIQQVVRGDSAAYFCASSPRSIESRGQPQHFGDGTRLSIL.

The chain couples TRBV7-8 to TRBJ2-5; tentative D call: TRBD2 (6 bases). Germline V gene data show CDR1 as SGHVS and CDR2 as FQNEAQ. V lost 4 bases and J 5 bases, leaving 23 bases between the germline ends. CDR3 length: 17 amino acids. The chain's CDR3 is CASSSRRVAPDGETQYF. CDR3 bases: TGTGCCAGCAGCTCTAGGAGGGTAGCTCCAGATGGGGAGACCCAGTACTTC.

This chain connects TRBV27 to TRBJ2-1, with 8 bases matching TRBD2. The CDR3 totals 17 residues. V was pared by 4 bases and J by 7 bases, with 15 bases of the junction left unmatched. CDR1 and CDR2 (germline): MNHEY, SMNVEV (reference sequence). CDR3 amino acids: CASSSPARGGAGNEQFF. The CDR3 bases are TGTGCCAGCAGTTCCCCCGCTCGGGGGGGGGCCGGGAATGAGCAGTTCTTC.

V and J are TRBV3-1 (or the pseudogene TRBV3-2) and TRBJ2-3; D is unresolved. The germline V and J ends were trimmed by 2 bases and 0 bases, with 9 bases remaining between them. The CDR3 loop spans 15 amino acids. The germline CDR1 and CDR2 sequences are LGHDT and YNNKEL (reference sequence). The CDR3 sequence: CASSQQAASTDTQYF. In nucleotides, the CDR3 is TGTGCCAGCAGCCAACAGGCCGCTAGCACAGATACGCAGTATTTT.

This CDR3 is CATKPTGGLETQYF. DNA for the CDR3: TGCGCCACGAAGCCAACAGGGGGTTTGGAGACCCAGTACTTC. This rearrangement joins TRBV5-1 to TRBJ2-5; 8 bases align to TRBD1. Germline V gene lookup returns CDR1 SGHRS and CDR2 YFSETQ. J lost 5 bases, V lost 9 bases, and 12 bases had no gene match. CDR3 size: 14 residues.

The rearrangement uses TRBV2 and TRBJ1-5, with D unclear. The CDR3 is made up of 12 amino acids. The germline V gene has CDR1 SNHLY and CDR2 FYNNEI. Trimming left V 4 bases short and J 7 bases short, with 8 bases between. For the CDR3, the DNA is TGTGCCAGCAGTGTTTTTCTGCAGCCCCAGCATTTT. Translation gives CASSVFLQPQHF.

The J gene is TRBJ2-1, the V gene TRBV5-4; 7 nucleotides align to TRBD2. This CDR3 contains 12 residues. V lost 7 bases to trimming and J lost 7 bases; unmatched junction nucleotides: 5. Per the germline V gene, CDR1 is SGHNT and CDR2 is YYREEE (reference sequence). The CDR3 spells CASGREGNEQFF. In nucleotides, the CDR3 is TGTGCCAGCGGCAGGGAGGGAAATGAGCAGTTCTTC. Full variable domain (rest looked up from reference TRBV5-4 and TRBJ2-1): ETGVTQSPTHLIKTRGQQVTLRCSSQSGHNTVSWYQQALGQGPQFIFQYYREEENGRGNFPPRFSGLQFPNYSSELNVNALELDDSALYLCASGREGNEQFFGPGTRLTVL.

This chain uses TRBV7-9 with TRBJ2-2; D is undetermined. Trimming stripped 4 bases from V and 3 bases from J, with 12 bases between. CDR1 and CDR2 from the germline V gene are SEHNR and FQNEAQ (reference sequence). This CDR3 is built from 15 residues. CDR3: CASSSPLLDTGELFF. Written as DNA, the CDR3 is TGTGCCAGCAGCTCTCCTTTACTTGACACCGGGGAGCTGTTTTTT.

This rearrangement joins TRBV12-3 or TRBV12-4 to TRBJ2-7; D remains ambiguous. The CDR3 has 11 amino acids. The V end lost 5 bases, the J end lost 1 base, and 3 bases lay between the germline ends. The CDR3 bases are TGTGCCAGCAGTCAATCCTACGAGCAGTACTTC. Its translation is CASSQSYEQYF.